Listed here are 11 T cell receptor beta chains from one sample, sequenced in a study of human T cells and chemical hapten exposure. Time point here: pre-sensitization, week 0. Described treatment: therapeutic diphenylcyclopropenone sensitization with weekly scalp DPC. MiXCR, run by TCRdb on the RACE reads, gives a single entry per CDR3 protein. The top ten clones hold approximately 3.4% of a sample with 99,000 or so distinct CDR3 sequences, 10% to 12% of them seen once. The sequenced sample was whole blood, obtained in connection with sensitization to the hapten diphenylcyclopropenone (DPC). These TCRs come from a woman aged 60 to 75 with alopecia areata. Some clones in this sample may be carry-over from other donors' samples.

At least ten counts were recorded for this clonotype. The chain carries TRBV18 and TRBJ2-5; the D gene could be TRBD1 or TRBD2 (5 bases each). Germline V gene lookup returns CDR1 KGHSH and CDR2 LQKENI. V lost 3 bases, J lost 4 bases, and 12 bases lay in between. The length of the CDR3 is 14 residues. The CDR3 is CASSPSGTGETQYF. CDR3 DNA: TGTGCCAGCTCACCGTCGGGGACGGGAGAGACCCAGTACTTC.

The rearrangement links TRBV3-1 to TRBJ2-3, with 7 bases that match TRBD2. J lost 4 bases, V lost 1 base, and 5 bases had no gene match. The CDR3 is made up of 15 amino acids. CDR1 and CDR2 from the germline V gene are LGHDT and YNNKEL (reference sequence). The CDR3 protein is CASSQGTSESDTQYF. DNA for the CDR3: TGTGCCAGCAGCCAAGGAACTAGCGAATCAGATACGCAGTATTTT.

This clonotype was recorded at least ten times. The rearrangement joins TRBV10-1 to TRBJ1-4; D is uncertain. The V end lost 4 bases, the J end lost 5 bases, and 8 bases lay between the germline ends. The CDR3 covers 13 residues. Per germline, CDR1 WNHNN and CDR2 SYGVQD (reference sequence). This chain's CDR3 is CASSVRENEKLFF. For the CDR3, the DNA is TGCGCCAGCAGTGTAAGAGAGAATGAAAAACTGTTTTTT.

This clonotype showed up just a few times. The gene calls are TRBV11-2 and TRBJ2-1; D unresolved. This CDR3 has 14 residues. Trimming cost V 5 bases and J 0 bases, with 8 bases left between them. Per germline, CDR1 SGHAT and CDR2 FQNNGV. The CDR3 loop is CASSASSSYNEQFF. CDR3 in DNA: TGTGCCAGCAGCGCCAGTAGCTCCTACAATGAGCAGTTCTTC.

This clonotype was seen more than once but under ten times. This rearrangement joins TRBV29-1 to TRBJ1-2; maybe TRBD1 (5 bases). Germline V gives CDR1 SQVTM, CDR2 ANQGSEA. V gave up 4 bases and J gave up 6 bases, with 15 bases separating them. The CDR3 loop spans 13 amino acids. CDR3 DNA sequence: TGCAGCGTTGTCGTTGTGGGACGAAATGGCTACACCTTC. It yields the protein CSVVVVGRNGYTF.

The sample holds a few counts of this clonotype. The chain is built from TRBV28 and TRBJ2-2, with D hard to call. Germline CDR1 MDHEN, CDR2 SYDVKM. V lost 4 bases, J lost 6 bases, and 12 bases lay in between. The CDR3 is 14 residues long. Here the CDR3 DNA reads TGTGCCAGCAGTTCCTCCTCACCCTCCGGGGAGCTGTTTTTT. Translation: CASSSSSPSGELFF.

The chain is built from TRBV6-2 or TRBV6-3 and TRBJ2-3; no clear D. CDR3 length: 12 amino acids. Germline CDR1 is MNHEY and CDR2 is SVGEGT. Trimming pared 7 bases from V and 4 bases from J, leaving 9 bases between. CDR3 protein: CASTPRSDTQYF. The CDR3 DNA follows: TGTGCCAGCACCCCCCGGTCAGATACGCAGTATTTT.

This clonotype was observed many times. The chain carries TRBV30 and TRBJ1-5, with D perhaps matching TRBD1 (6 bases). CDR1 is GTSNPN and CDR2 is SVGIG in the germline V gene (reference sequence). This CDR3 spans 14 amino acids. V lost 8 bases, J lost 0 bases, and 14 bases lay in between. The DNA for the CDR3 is TGTGCCCTGGGGTGGGGGCATAGCAATCAGCCCCAGCATTTT. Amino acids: CALGWGHSNQPQHF.

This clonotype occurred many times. The CDR3 DNA follows: TGTGCCAGCACGGACAGGATGAATTCACCCCTCCACTTT. Translated: CASTDRMNSPLHF. The chain combines TRBV6-5 with TRBJ1-6, with 7 positions matching TRBD1. J gave up 7 bases and V 7 bases, and 4 bases lay outside the gene matches. This CDR3 has 13 residues. The germline CDR1 and CDR2 sequences are MNHEY and SVGAGI.

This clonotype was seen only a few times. CDR3 sequence reads: CAWSVTQINQPQHF. The CDR3 DNA reads TGTGCCTGGAGTGTAACACAGATTAATCAGCCCCAGCATTTT. The chain couples TRBV30 to TRBJ1-5; D unresolved. Trimming shortened V by 0 bases and J by 4 bases, and 10 bases separated the two germline ends. The CDR3 is made up of 14 amino acids. Germline lookup yields CDR1 GTSNPN and CDR2 SVGIG (reference sequence).

This CDR3 reads CSAAPPASMNTEAFF. The CDR3 DNA sequence: TGCAGTGCTGCCCCCCCAGCATCCATGAACACTGAAGCTTTCTTT. The chain links TRBV20-1 to TRBJ1-1; D is ambiguous. The CDR3 sequence is 15 residues long. Germline V gives CDR1 DFQATT, CDR2 SNEGSKA (reference sequence). V was shortened by 5 bases and J by 0 bases, with 16 bases between the two germline ends.